Shown below are 29 T cell receptor beta chains from a single sample sequenced in a study of T cell changes during pregnancy in multiple sclerosis. This table comes from immunoSEQ multiplex PCR, and its TCRdb copy is limited to in-frame clones, with some not included. This table holds approximately 48,000 clones, 90% to 95% found once. The sample here was CD4+ T cells from peripheral blood mononuclear cells, taken after pregnancy. The receptors were sampled from a female donor with multiple sclerosis, enrolled in a pregnancy study.

The genes are TRBV4-1 and TRBJ2-5; tentative D call: TRBD1 (5 bases). Germline V lookup: CDR1 MGHRA, CDR2 YSYEKL. The CDR3 loop spans 16 amino acids. Between the trimmed V and J ends, which lost 0 bases and 1 base, there was a span of 12 bases. CDR3: CASSQDMRRAQETQYF. CDR3 sequence (DNA): TGCGCCAGCAGCCAAGATATGCGCAGGGCCCAAGAGACCCAGTACTTC.

The chain links TRBV18 to TRBJ2-4; 8 nucleotides align to TRBD1. J was trimmed by 4 bases and V by 2 bases; bases with no gene match: 4. Germline-derived CDR1 and CDR2 are KGHSH and LQKENI. CDR3 length: 15 residues. The chain's CDR3 is CASSPIDRGKNIQYF. The CDR3 nucleotides are TGTGCCAGCTCACCAATCGACAGGGGTAAAAACATTCAGTACTTC.

The chain uses TRBV19 and TRBJ1-5, with D perhaps matching TRBD1 (5 bases). Per the germline V gene, CDR1 is LNHDA and CDR2 is SQIVND (reference sequence). This CDR3 contains 16 residues. Trimming pared 3 bases from V and 4 bases from J, leaving 16 bases between. DNA of the CDR3: TGTGCCAGTAGTATGAGGGGAGGGTTAGGAAATCAGCCCCAGCATTTT. Amino acids: CASSMRGGLGNQPQHF.

This rearrangement joins TRBV6-5 to TRBJ1-2, with a possible D match to TRBD1 (6 bases). V lost 4 bases and J 0 bases, leaving 9 bases between the germline ends. The CDR3 sequence is 14 residues long. The germline V gene encodes CDR1 MNHEY and CDR2 SVGAGI. The CDR3 sequence is CASSLSGANYGYTF. The CDR3 DNA reads TGTGCCAGCAGTTTATCAGGGGCTAACTATGGCTACACCTTC.

A single count supports this clone. The CDR3, as DNA: TGTGCCAGCAGACCCGGGACAGGGTCGCCTTGGTATGGCTACACCTTC. This translates into CASRPGTGSPWYGYTF. This chain connects TRBV27 to TRBJ1-2; 9 bases are shared with TRBD1. The V gene end was trimmed by 6 bases and the J gene end by 5 bases; junction bases not matched to a gene: 13. CDR1 and CDR2 from the germline V gene are MNHEY and SMNVEV (reference sequence). This CDR3 is 16 amino acids long.

The chain employs TRBV29-1 and TRBJ2-5, with TRBD2 as a possible D gene (7 bases). CDR3 length: 15 amino acids. V gave up 6 bases and J gave up 5 bases, with 22 bases separating them. CDR1 SQVTM and CDR2 ANQGSEA come from the germline V gene. CDR3 region: CSVPGRGGSGETQYF. For the CDR3, the DNA is TGCAGCGTCCCAGGACGCGGGGGCTCGGGGGAGACCCAGTACTTC.

J is TRBJ2-3 and V is TRBV6-5; 9 bases fit TRBD1. This CDR3 is 15 amino acids long. The germline V gene has CDR1 MNHEY and CDR2 SVGAGI. Unmatched junction bases numbered 6, after V lost 5 bases and J lost 3 bases. The chain's CDR3 is CASSLQGASTDTQYF. The CDR3 bases are TGTGCCAGCAGTCTACAGGGGGCGTCGACAGATACGCAGTATTTT.

This clone has only one observation. The chain couples TRBV6-5 to TRBJ1-5, with a possible D match to TRBD1 (6 bases). Germline V CDR1 and CDR2: MNHEY, SVGAGI. V lost 4 bases and J 4 bases, leaving 8 bases between the germline ends. This CDR3 region has 13 residues. In nucleotides, the CDR3 is TGTGCCAGCAGTTTAAGGGGGAATCAGCCCCAGCATTTT. It translates to CASSLRGNQPQHF.

This clone was seen just once. The rearrangement joins TRBV5-1 to TRBJ1-1; 7 nucleotides agree with TRBD1. In germline, CDR1 is SGHRS, CDR2 YFSETQ. Germline trimming cut 4 bases from V and 2 bases from J; bases unmatched to any gene: 8. This CDR3 has 15 amino acids. The CDR3 DNA follows: TGCGCCAGCAGCCGCACAGGGGAGCCTAACACTGAAGCTTTCTTT. Encoded protein: CASSRTGEPNTEAFF.

The chain uses TRBV27 and TRBJ1-2; D perhaps matches TRBD1 (5 bases). Per the germline V gene, CDR1 is MNHEY and CDR2 is SMNVEV (reference sequence). Trimming took 0 bases from V and 4 from J, leaving 12 bases between them. The CDR3 has 15 residues. The DNA of the CDR3 is TGTGCCAGCAGTTTATCGAAACGGGGGAGCTATGGCTACACCTTC. This encodes CASSLSKRGSYGYTF.

The chain carries TRBV7-3 and TRBJ2-5; 7 bases line up with TRBD1. Per the germline V gene, CDR1 is SGHTA and CDR2 is FQGTGA. The CDR3 has 13 amino acids. V shed 3 bases and J 3 bases; nucleotides not matched to a gene: 1. CDR3 coding DNA: TGTGCCAGCAGCTTGGGACAGAAAGAGACCCAGTACTTC. Protein sequence: CASSLGQKETQYF.

The CDR3 nucleotides read TGTGCCAGCAGCTGGGGACTAGCGGGAGGGCCAGGGGAGACCCAGTACTTC. It encodes CASSWGLAGGPGETQYF. The rearrangement uses TRBV7-2 and TRBJ2-5, with 16 bases that match TRBD2. J gave up 5 bases and V 4 bases, and 7 bases lay outside the gene matches. This CDR3 contains 17 residues. Germline CDR1 is SGHTA and CDR2 is FQGNSA.

The CDR3 DNA reads as TGCGCCAGCAGCTTGGGGCAGGGGGCGCGACGCGGCTACACCTTC. This codes for CASSLGQGARRGYTF. This chain links TRBV5-1 with TRBJ1-2; 8 bases are shared with TRBD1. Germline loops: CDR1 SGHRS, CDR2 YFSETQ. The V gene end was trimmed by 0 bases and the J gene end by 8 bases; junction bases not matched to a gene: 9. This CDR3 comprises 15 residues.

This clone was found once. The chain links TRBV6-6 to TRBJ2-7; TRBD2 might be the D (7 bases). The germline CDR1 and CDR2 sequences are MNHNY and SVGAGI (reference sequence). This CDR3 contains 15 residues. Trimming left V 5 bases short and J 4 bases short, with 18 bases between. Here the CDR3 DNA reads TGTGCCAGCAGTGACGGAGGGGGGGTAAGGTACGAGCAGTACTTC. It translates to CASSDGGGVRYEQYF.

The V gene is TRBV2, the J gene TRBJ1-2; TRBD1 matches 7 bases. Losses at the gene ends were 4 bases for V and 8 bases for J; bases not matched to a gene: 4. The CDR3 runs 12 residues. Germline V gives CDR1 SNHLY, CDR2 FYNNEI. The CDR3 protein is CASSGQGWGYTF. The DNA for the CDR3 is TGTGCCAGCAGTGGACAGGGCTGGGGCTACACCTTC.

V gene TRBV5-5 combines with J gene TRBJ2-7; D unclear. Germline V CDR1 and CDR2: SGHKS, YYEKEE (reference sequence). The ends were cut back, 4 bases at V and 3 bases at J, with 11 bases in the middle. The CDR3 consists of 13 residues. The CDR3 loop is CASSMDGYYEQYF. Written as DNA, the CDR3 is TGTGCCAGCAGCATGGACGGGTACTACGAGCAGTACTTC.

This chain connects TRBV30 to TRBJ2-7; 8 bases line up with TRBD2. The V gene's germline CDR1 is GTSNPN and CDR2 SVGIG (reference sequence). The CDR3 sequence is 16 residues long. V lost 2 bases and J lost 7; bases outside the gene matches: 16. DNA of the CDR3: TGTGCCTGGAGTACACTCTCGGGAGCGGGAGTCGAGGAGCAGTACTTC. Protein: CAWSTLSGAGVEEQYF.

This clone was counted a few times. The chain combines TRBV5-1 with TRBJ1-2; D perhaps matches TRBD1 (6 bases). From germline, CDR1 is SGHRS and CDR2 YFSETQ. The CDR3 runs to 13 residues. V lost 0 bases and J 8 bases, leaving 11 bases between the germline ends. The CDR3 nucleotides read TGCGCCAGCAGCTTGGAGGGGGTTAGGGGCTACACCTTC. This encodes CASSLEGVRGYTF.

This chain links TRBV7-2 with TRBJ1-2, with 8 bases lining up with TRBD1. This CDR3 spans 14 amino acids. From germline, CDR1 is SGHTA and CDR2 FQGNSA. V lost 5 bases to trimming and J lost 7 bases; unmatched junction nucleotides: 9. The CDR3 region is CASSGVTGVGGYTF. CDR3 nucleotide sequence: TGTGCCAGCAGCGGGGTGACAGGGGTAGGTGGCTACACCTTC. Drawing the rest from reference TRBV7-2 and TRBJ1-2, the complete variable domain is GAGVSQSPSNKVTEKGKDVELRCDPISGHTALYWYRQSLGQGLEFLIYFQGNSAPDKSGLPSDRFSAERTGGSVSTLTIQRTQQEDSAVYLCASSGVTGVGGYTFGSGTRLTVV.

This clone has more than one count but fewer than ten. The rearrangement joins TRBV7-8 to TRBJ2-6; D is unclear. The germline V gene has CDR1 SGHVS and CDR2 FQNEAQ. The germline V and J ends were trimmed by 3 bases and 0 bases, with 9 bases remaining between them. CDR3 size: 16 residues. CDR3 loop: CASSLPAHSGANVLTF. The DNA for the CDR3 is TGTGCCAGCAGCTTGCCCGCACACTCTGGGGCCAACGTCCTGACTTTC.

In this sample, this clone turned up once. The chain couples TRBV7-8 to TRBJ2-7, with D tentatively TRBD2 (6 bases). Trimming took off 8 bases at V and 6 bases at J, with 20 bases between the two ends. This CDR3 region has 14 residues. The germline CDR1 and CDR2 sequences are SGHVS and FQNEAQ. As DNA, the CDR3 is TGTGCCAGCTCCCCCCGGGACTTATCTCGCGAGCAGTACTTC. It codes for CASSPRDLSREQYF.

V and J are TRBV6-5 and TRBJ2-1, with D hard to call. The ends were cut back, 3 bases at V and 10 bases at J, with 7 bases in the middle. Germline V lookup: CDR1 MNHEY, CDR2 SVGAGI. This CDR3 comprises 11 residues. The CDR3 DNA reads TGTGCCAGCAGTTATATGAGCGAGCAGTTCTTC. This sequence encodes CASSYMSEQFF.

The genes are TRBV19 and TRBJ1-5; 7 bases are a match to TRBD1. The trim removed 7 bases at V and 1 base at J, leaving 1 base unmatched. CDR1 LNHDA and CDR2 SQIVND come from the germline V gene (reference sequence). The CDR3 has 13 amino acids. The CDR3 loop is CASNRGSNQPQHF. The CDR3 DNA follows: TGTGCCAGTAACAGGGGAAGCAATCAGCCCCAGCATTTT.

The gene calls are TRBV19 and TRBJ1-1; possible D gene TRBD1, 5 bases. The CDR3 spans 14 residues. V was cut by 7 bases and J by 0 bases, with 12 bases left in between. Germline-derived CDR1 and CDR2 are LNHDA and SQIVND (reference sequence). This chain's CDR3 is CASTVRGVNTEAFF. The CDR3 DNA sequence: TGTGCCAGTACCGTACGGGGGGTGAACACTGAAGCTTTCTTT.

This chain joins TRBV28 and TRBJ2-3; possible D gene TRBD1, 8 bases. Germline V gene data show CDR1 as MDHEN and CDR2 as SYDVKM. V gave up 4 bases and J gave up 5 bases, with 10 bases separating them. The CDR3 covers 13 residues. CDR3 protein: CASSYRGGDTQYF. The CDR3 coding sequence is TGTGCCAGCAGTTACAGGGGGGGAGATACGCAGTATTTT.

The V gene is TRBV29-1, the J gene TRBJ2-5; 10 positions match TRBD2. Germline CDR1 and CDR2: SQVTM and ANQGSEA. The CDR3 contains 16 residues. Losses at the gene ends were 0 bases for V and 5 bases for J; bases not matched to a gene: 9. CDR3 in amino acids: CSVEDPQREGRETQYF. The CDR3 nucleotides read TGCAGCGTTGAAGATCCCCAGCGGGAGGGTCGGGAGACCCAGTACTTC.

The gene calls are TRBV28 and TRBJ2-7, with TRBD2 identical over 11 bases. Germline values: CDR1 MDHEN, CDR2 SYDVKM. V lost 0 bases to trimming and J lost 4 bases; unmatched junction nucleotides: 5. The CDR3 extends over 16 amino acids. The CDR3 DNA is TGTGCCAGCAGTTTATGGGGTAGCGGGAGGGGTTACGAGCAGTACTTC. Its protein is CASSLWGSGRGYEQYF.

This clone was seen just once. The chain employs TRBV19 and TRBJ2-3, with D possibly being TRBD1 (7 bases). V gave up 3 bases and J gave up 1 base, with 32 bases separating them. The germline gives CDR1 LNHDA, CDR2 SQIVND (reference sequence). The CDR3 length is 22 residues. The CDR3 is CASSMGVYRSGGSTAGTDTQYF. The CDR3 DNA reads TGTGCCAGTAGTATGGGGGTCTACAGGTCAGGGGGGTCGACGGCGGGCACAGATACGCAGTATTTT.

The chain joins TRBV11-1 to TRBJ2-4; 10 nucleotides line up with TRBD1. The CDR3 runs 16 residues. Per germline, CDR1 SGHAT and CDR2 FQDESV (reference sequence). After removal of 2 bases from V and 5 bases from J, the junction contained 6 bases not matched to a gene. The CDR3, as DNA: TGTGCCAGCAGCTTAAGGGGGACAGGGGTCGAAAACATTCAGTACTTC. Translation: CASSLRGTGVENIQYF.